This entry is about one TCR beta chain. The data stem from a study of blood T cell repertoires in COVID-19. Sequencing was performed with immunoSEQ multiplex PCR; in TCRdb, only in-frame clones are kept and a portion is missing. The table has approximately 70,000 clones, 85% to 90% seen once; the top ten hold around 2.5%. Unmatched junction bases numbered 5, after V lost 0 bases and J lost 3 bases. Germline V CDR1 and CDR2: LGHNA, YSLEER. The CDR3 length is 16 residues. The TCR originated in a human donor in a cohort sampled during active COVID-19. This chain connects TRBV4-3 to TRBJ2-1; 7 bases align to TRBD2. The sequencing input was peripheral blood. CDR3 protein: CASSQDRDYGYNEQFF. The DNA for the CDR3 is TGCGCCAGCAGCCAAGACCGGGACTACGGCTACAATGAGCAGTTCTTC.